This TCR beta chain was recorded in a study of blood T cell repertoires in COVID-19 (dated by TCRdb to about 2020). Regarding the complete study: Samples from collaborators originated in the United States, Italy and Spain and spanned both the acute and convalescent phases of COVID-19. The material from the prospective study consisted of cDNA or gDNA derived from T cells, B-cell-depleted T cells, or PBMCs. Sample metadata almost always included a de-identified subject ID, COVID-19 status, age in years and sex. Where available, HLA class I and class II types were taken from metadata supplied by the sample provider and were not determined by assay-based typing. The repertoires were released in a freely available public database meant as a resource for research on the immune response to SARS-CoV-2. Subjects who had been exposed to COVID-19, were actively infected with it, or had recovered from it provided the deeply sampled blood TCRbeta repertoires that made up the dataset. The samples were drawn from two sources: the first 160 participants of the ongoing ImmuneRACE study, and fewer than 1,500 subjects contributed by 6 global collaborators.

TCRbeta CDR3 regions were amplified from genomic DNA using the immunoSEQ Assay, a bias-controlled multiplex PCR. In the authors' own workflow: The number of nucleated cells in each sample was estimated by amplification of reference gene primers within the assay. Sequence reads were collapsed and filtered to measure the absolute abundance of every unique TCRbeta CDR3 rearrangement. Productive Simpson clonality was computed per sample as the square root of Simpson's diversity index over productive rearrangements. Drawn from immuneACCESS, this table holds only the in-frame rearrangements with V and J called that TCRdb kept. Clones are partly lost; checked studies trace under half to an unresolved V gene and leave the rest unexplained. V, J and clone size were drawn from that table, and D and trimming were deduced from the DNA. For this sample there are 150,000 to 200,000 clones; approximately 82% appear just once. Approximately 13% of the sample is held by the ten biggest clonotypes.

As for this clone: Which antigen it targets is not known. No base quality information exists; no much larger clone differs at one position.

Samples from volunteer blood donors who had recovered from COVID-19 were contributed by a second Seattle source. Collaborating institutions collected whole blood in K2EDTA tubes following their own protocols. For TCRbeta analysis, collaborators shipped samples in one of three forms: frozen whole blood, isolated PBMCs, or DNA extracted from either of those sample types. Including cysteine and phenylalanine, the CDR3 has 15 amino acids. The DNA shown is the 45-base CDR3, in frame from base 1. The germline V gene provides CDR1 KGHDR and CDR2 SFDVKD. Unmatched junction bases come to 10, with V trimmed by 4 bases and J by 9 bases. Points the paper makes about the study in general: How much clinical and demographic metadata was included differed by source and by participant, and the metadata was provided uncurated.

The clonotype was recovered from a man aged 70 or older who had recovered from COVID-19. In this chain, TRBV24-1 is recombined with TRBJ2-1, with 8 bases matching TRBD2. Material: peripheral blood. The CDR3 protein: CATSDATGGPIEQFF. Here is the DNA: TGTGCCACCAGTGACGCGACGGGAGGGCCTATTGAGCAGTTCTTC.